The 3 T cell receptor beta chains below were found in one sample sequenced in a study of T cells in Graves' hyperthyroidism and ophthalmopathy. Authors of the study amplified TCR beta CDR3 regions from RNA transcripts. RT-PCR in the first round (using the HTBI primer set) targeted the TCR CDR3. MiXCR, applied by TCRdb to the multiplex PCR reads, yields one record per CDR3 protein. The sample contains about 570,000 distinct CDR3 sequences, 46% of which appear only once. Sequencing input: peripheral blood or thyroid tissue (not recorded which). The source of these receptors is an adult woman with Graves' disease, either hyperthyroidism or ophthalmopathy (not recorded which).

CDR3 in DNA: TGCAGTGCTCTGGAGAGTTCCTTCCACGAGCAGTACTTC. It yields the protein CSALESSFHEQYF. This chain joins TRBV20-1 and TRBJ2-7; D unclear. The CDR3 has 13 residues. The germline V and J ends were trimmed by 5 bases and 5 bases, with 16 bases remaining between them. Per germline, CDR1 DFQATT and CDR2 SNEGSKA (reference sequence).

CDR3 nucleotide sequence: TGTGCCAGCAGTTCAATCAGCGAAAGCAATCAGCCCCAGCATTTT. Encoded protein: CASSSISESNQPQHF. V usage is TRBV28 and J usage is TRBJ1-5, with no clear D. The CDR3 runs to 15 residues. CDR1 is MDHEN, CDR2 SYDVKM, per germline. The V and J ends lost 4 bases and 1 base respectively, with 11 bases between them.

The rearrangement links TRBV20-1 to TRBJ1-5, with TRBD1 matching over 7 bases. The CDR3 is 12 residues long. The V gene end was trimmed by 0 bases and the J gene end by 11 bases; junction bases not matched to a gene: 4. Germline CDR1 reads DFQATT; CDR2 reads SNEGSKA (reference sequence). The CDR3 nucleotides read TGCAGTGCTAGAGATATTGGACAGGCCCAGCATTTT. It encodes CSARDIGQAQHF.